Presented here are 30 T cell receptor beta chains from one specimen sequenced in a study of vaccination effects on CD4 cells after COVID-19. The method was immunoSEQ multiplex PCR; TCRdb's version includes in-frame clones alone and lacks a portion of them. The sample yields 42,000 or so clones, 65% to 70% seen once. The antigens of these receptors remain unknown. Viral peptide pools were used in the ViraFEST assay to expand antigen-specific CD4+ T cells, and sequencing came afterward. Investigators separated out CD4+ T cells once about eleven days of culture had passed. Infection dated between March and December 2020, before the Alpha, Beta and Delta variants reached the United States. Here the sequenced sample was CD4+ T cells from PBMCs cultured with a peptide pool, taken before COVID-19 vaccination. These receptors were obtained from a human donor who had a prior SARS-CoV-2 infection.

This clone was detected only a few times. The same CDR3 is also encoded by other DNA sequences in this sample. The chain carries TRBV18 and TRBJ1-4, with D possibly being TRBD1 (5 bases). The CDR3 is 13 amino acids. V shed 3 bases and J shed 6 bases, with 8 bases lying between them. Germline CDR1 KGHSH, CDR2 LQKENI. CDR3 in amino acids: CASSPAGDEKLFF. The CDR3 DNA sequence: TGTGCCAGCTCACCGGCGGGGGATGAAAAACTGTTTTTT.

V and J are TRBV5-6 and TRBJ2-7; D is perhaps TRBD1 or TRBD2 (5 bases each). V gave up 0 bases and J gave up 5 bases, with 9 bases separating them. Germline CDR1 reads SGHDT; CDR2 reads YYEEEE. The CDR3 spans 13 residues. CDR3 nucleotides: TGTGCCAGCAGCTTGGGGGGGTTCCACGAGCAGTACTTC. It encodes CASSLGGFHEQYF.

The rearrangement uses TRBV15 and TRBJ2-3; D remains ambiguous. Germline CDR1 is LNHNV and CDR2 is YYDKDF (reference sequence). V shed 0 bases and J shed 7 bases, with 14 bases lying between them. The CDR3 is 15 residues long. The CDR3 nucleotides are TGTGCCACCAGCAGAGATCAGTCGGCTTTACATACGCAGTATTTT. The encoded protein is CATSRDQSALHTQYF.

The rearrangement joins TRBV2 to TRBJ1-2, with D possibly TRBD1 on 6 matching bases. The CDR3 has 14 amino acids. Trimming shortened V by 5 bases and J by 5 bases, and 15 bases separated the two germline ends. The germline gives CDR1 SNHLY, CDR2 FYNNEI. The CDR3 loop is CASSTTTGVYGYTF. The CDR3 region has the DNA TGTGCCAGCAGTACAACGACAGGCGTTTATGGCTACACCTTC.

The chain couples TRBV7-9 to TRBJ2-7; D uncertain. The V end lost 1 base, the J end lost 1 base, and 8 bases lay between the germline ends. The germline V gene encodes CDR1 SEHNR and CDR2 FQNEAQ (reference sequence). The CDR3 length is 14 residues. For the CDR3, the DNA is TGTGCCAGCAGCTTAGAAGGCAGTTCCTACGAGCAGTACTTC. This gives the protein CASSLEGSSYEQYF.

V gene TRBV7-9 combines with J gene TRBJ2-3, with TRBD2 identical over 9 bases. The CDR3 length is 17 residues. CDR1 and CDR2 from the germline V gene are SEHNR and FQNEAQ (reference sequence). V shed 4 bases and J 3 bases; nucleotides not matched to a gene: 11. The CDR3 region is CASSSLGGGAVTDTQYF. The CDR3 DNA sequence: TGTGCCAGCAGCTCTCTTGGCGGGGGGGCCGTAACAGATACGCAGTATTTT.

This clone was found a few times. This chain links TRBV10-3 with TRBJ1-2; 8 bases align to TRBD1. The CDR3 has 15 amino acids. Per germline, CDR1 ENHRY and CDR2 SYGVKD. The V gene end was trimmed by 2 bases and the J gene end by 6 bases; junction bases not matched to a gene: 8. The CDR3: CAISEGRTGFDGYTF. The CDR3 bases are TGTGCCATCAGTGAGGGGAGGACAGGGTTTGATGGCTACACCTTC.

The table lists this clone with a count of one. V gene TRBV18 combines with J gene TRBJ2-7; 7 bases map to TRBD1. CDR1 and CDR2 (germline): KGHSH, LQKENI. J gave up 0 bases and V 5 bases, and 7 bases lay outside the gene matches. CDR3 length: 15 amino acids. CDR3 sequence (DNA): TGTGCCAGCTCAGTCGGGACAGCGAGCTCCTACGAGCAGTACTTC. Amino acids: CASSVGTASSYEQYF.

This chain joins TRBV14 and TRBJ2-4; possible D gene TRBD2, 5 bases. The CDR3 length is 16 residues. Germline CDR1 and CDR2: SGHDN and FVKESK. Trimming shortened V by 1 base and J by 1 base, and 11 bases separated the two germline ends. In DNA, the CDR3 is TGTGCCAGCAGCCAAGGAGAGGGCTGGGCCAAAAACATTCAGTACTTC. It specifies CASSQGEGWAKNIQYF.

This sequence joins TRBV2 and TRBJ1-4, with 7 bases identical to TRBD1. The CDR3 length is 15 residues. Germline values: CDR1 SNHLY, CDR2 FYNNEI. V lost 6 bases to trimming and J lost 3 bases; unmatched junction nucleotides: 7. The CDR3 loop is CASRDRRQSNEKLFF. In nucleotides, the CDR3 is TGTGCCAGCAGGGACAGGCGACAATCTAATGAAAAACTGTTTTTT. The complete variable domain, with remaining parts taken from reference TRBV2 and TRBJ1-4, reads EPEVTQTPSHQVTQMGQEVILRCVPISNHLYFYWYRQILGQKVEFLVSFYNNEISEKSEIFDDQFSVERPDGSNFTLKIRSTKLEDSAMYFCASRDRRQSNEKLFFGSGTQLSVL.

The chain combines TRBV9 with TRBJ2-1, with D perhaps TRBD2 (5 bases). The germline V gene has CDR1 SGDLS and CDR2 YYNGEE. The CDR3 has 16 amino acids. V lost 1 base to trimming and J lost 0 bases, with 11 bases between them. This chain's CDR3 is CASSVLGGRSYNEQFF. The CDR3 bases are TGTGCCAGCAGCGTACTCGGCGGGCGCTCCTACAATGAGCAGTTCTTC.

The chain recombines TRBV5-5 with TRBJ1-1, with D perhaps matching TRBD1 (5 bases). Germline V lookup: CDR1 SGHKS, CDR2 YYEKEE (reference sequence). V lost 2 bases to trimming and J lost 5 bases, with 10 bases between them. The CDR3 is made up of 13 amino acids. The DNA for the CDR3 is TGTGCCAGCAGCTTTTTGGGGGATACTGAAGCTTTCTTT. Translating it yields CASSFLGDTEAFF.

The chain is built from TRBV6-2 or TRBV6-3 and TRBJ2-7; possibly TRBD1 for D (5 bases). CDR1 and CDR2 from the germline V gene are MNHEY and SVGEGT. Trimming pared 2 bases from V and 2 bases from J, leaving 16 bases between. The CDR3 spans 16 residues. The chain's CDR3 is CASSYVQGRRTYEQYF. CDR3 in DNA: TGTGCCAGCAGTTACGTCCAGGGCAGGCGGACCTACGAGCAGTACTTC.

CDR3 in DNA: TGTGCCATCAGCAGGACAGAGAACACTGAAGCTTTCTTT. This translates into CAISRTENTEAFF. This rearrangement joins TRBV10-3 to TRBJ1-1, with a tentative D call TRBD1 (6 bases). This CDR3 comprises 13 residues. CDR1 is ENHRY and CDR2 is SYGVKD in the germline V gene. The V end lost 6 bases, the J end lost 1 base, and 9 bases lay between the germline ends.

The chain combines TRBV11-2 with TRBJ2-5, with 7 bases fitting TRBD1. V gave up 3 bases and J gave up 5 bases; unmatched junction bases: 6. CDR1 is SGHAT and CDR2 is FQNNGV in the germline V gene. The CDR3 contains 14 residues. This chain's CDR3 is CASSLEDRRETQYF. In DNA form, the CDR3 reads TGTGCCAGCAGCTTGGAGGACAGGCGGGAGACCCAGTACTTC.

V is TRBV2 and J is TRBJ2-5; D is unresolved. The germline CDR1 and CDR2 sequences are SNHLY and FYNNEI. V gave up 7 bases and J gave up 5 bases, with 11 bases separating them. This CDR3 is built from 12 residues. The CDR3 reads CASTGDGETQYF. The CDR3, as DNA: TGTGCCAGCACCGGTGACGGGGAGACCCAGTACTTC.

The V call is TRBV7-8, the J call TRBJ2-2; 8 nucleotides line up with TRBD2. The V gene end was trimmed by 5 bases and the J gene end by 0 bases; junction bases not matched to a gene: 2. Germline V gene lookup returns CDR1 SGHVS and CDR2 FQNEAQ. The CDR3 is 15 residues long. CDR3 nucleotides: TGTGCCAGCAGCCTTAGCGGGGCGAACACCGGGGAGCTGTTTTTT. This encodes CASSLSGANTGELFF.

The V gene is TRBV19, the J gene TRBJ2-1; 7 nucleotides agree with TRBD1. The V segment lost 10 bases and the J segment 4 bases; nucleotides outside the gene matches: 7. In germline, CDR1 is LNHDA, CDR2 SQIVND (reference sequence). The CDR3 runs 13 residues. For the CDR3, the DNA is TGTGCCACCTCCCCCAGGGGGTACAATGAGCAGTTCTTC. Protein: CATSPRGYNEQFF.

This rearrangement joins TRBV11-3 to TRBJ1-4, with 7 positions matching TRBD1. The CDR3 sequence is 15 residues long. Trimming removed 4 bases from V and 8 bases from J; junction bases left unmatched: 10. The germline gives CDR1 SGHNT, CDR2 YENEEA. In nucleotides, the CDR3 is TGTGCCAGCAGCTCCCCGGGACAGTACCACGAAAAACTGTTTTTT. This encodes CASSSPGQYHEKLFF.

The chain carries TRBV18 and TRBJ1-6, with a weak D call TRBD1 (6 bases). This CDR3 comprises 15 residues. V dropped 3 bases and J dropped 7 bases, with 13 bases sitting between them. CDR1 KGHSH and CDR2 LQKENI come from the germline V gene. In DNA form, the CDR3 reads TGTGCCAGCTCACCCAACAGGGTTGAGAATTCACCCCTCCACTTT. Amino acid sequence: CASSPNRVENSPLHF.

The chain carries TRBV5-5 and TRBJ1-2; TRBD1 agrees at 10 bases. The V and J ends lost 4 bases and 5 bases, in that order; junction bases with no gene match: 5. The germline V gene encodes CDR1 SGHKS and CDR2 YYEKEE (reference sequence). This CDR3 comprises 14 residues. The CDR3 here is CASSRTGGDYGYTF. In DNA form, the CDR3 reads TGTGCCAGCAGCCGGACAGGGGGTGATTATGGCTACACCTTC.

This chain links TRBV6-5 with TRBJ1-6, with 9 bases matching TRBD1. CDR3 length: 15 residues. The junction had 9 bases not matched to a gene; V was cut back by 7 bases and J by 8 bases. Germline V gene sequence: CDR1 MNHEY, CDR2 SVGAGI. The CDR3 nucleotides are TGTGCCAGCACAAGATTACAGGGGGCGGATTCACCCCTCCACTTT. Protein sequence: CASTRLQGADSPLHF.

This chain uses TRBV2 with TRBJ2-1, with a possible D match to TRBD1 (6 bases). The germline V and J ends were trimmed by 5 bases and 3 bases, with 11 bases remaining between them. CDR1 is SNHLY and CDR2 is FYNNEI in the germline V gene. The length of the CDR3 is 14 residues. The CDR3 sequence: CASSKTGYYNEQFF. The CDR3 coding sequence is TGTGCCAGCAGTAAAACAGGGTACTACAATGAGCAGTTCTTC.

This clone was counted once. This chain uses TRBV18 with TRBJ2-1; TRBD2 is a possible D gene (5 bases). This CDR3 has 15 amino acids. V shed 3 bases and J shed 9 bases, with 18 bases lying between them. CDR1 is KGHSH, CDR2 LQKENI, per germline. Here the CDR3 reads CASSPPAWRAGEQFF. The CDR3 DNA reads TGTGCCAGCTCACCGCCAGCATGGCGGGCCGGTGAGCAGTTCTTC.

This clone came up once. The CDR3, as DNA: TGTGCCAGCAGCCCGATTGGACAAGTCCCCCTGGGGAGCTATGGCTACACCTTC. It codes for CASSPIGQVPLGSYGYTF. The V and J genes are TRBV3-1 (or the pseudogene TRBV3-2) and TRBJ1-2; a possible D gene is TRBD1 (5 bases). Germline V CDR1 and CDR2: LGHDT, YNNKEL (reference sequence). V gave up 4 bases and J gave up 4 bases, with 25 bases separating them. The CDR3 totals 18 residues.

The rearrangement joins TRBV5-1 to TRBJ1-4; D might be TRBD1 (6 bases). The V end lost 3 bases, the J end lost 8 bases, and 17 bases lay between the germline ends. Germline assignment: CDR1 SGHRS and CDR2 YFSETQ. The CDR3 has 15 residues. In DNA, the CDR3 is TGCGCCAGCAGCTCCCGACAGGCCCCTGGGGAAAAACTGTTTTTT. Its protein product is CASSSRQAPGEKLFF.

V is TRBV4-2 and J is TRBJ2-1, with a possible D match to TRBD1 (6 bases). Germline CDR1 and CDR2: LGHNA and YNFKEQ. V dropped 4 bases and J dropped 8 bases, with 15 bases sitting between them. The CDR3 is 14 amino acids. The CDR3 here is CASSLRDPGDEQFF. The CDR3, as DNA: TGTGCCAGCAGCCTCCGGGACCCAGGGGATGAGCAGTTCTTC.

This clone occurred a few times. This CDR3 is CASSWSGRMNTEAFF. The CDR3 DNA reads TGTGCCAGCAGCTGGTCGGGAAGAATGAACACTGAAGCTTTCTTT. The chain carries TRBV11-2 and TRBJ1-1, with D hard to call. V lost 4 bases, J lost 0 bases, and 12 bases lay in between. This CDR3 spans 15 amino acids. Germline assignment: CDR1 SGHAT and CDR2 FQNNGV. Full variable domain (rest looked up from reference TRBV11-2 and TRBJ1-1): EAGVAQSPRYKIIEKRQSVAFWCNPISGHATLYWYQQILGQGPKLLIQFQNNGVVDDSQLPKDRFSAERLKGVDSTLKIQPAKLEDSAVYLCASSWSGRMNTEAFFGQGTRLTVV.

The chain links TRBV30 to TRBJ2-1, with a possible D match to TRBD2 (6 bases). The CDR3 runs to 15 residues. V lost 0 bases, J lost 4 bases, and 13 bases lay in between. Germline assignment: CDR1 GTSNPN and CDR2 SVGIG (reference sequence). As DNA, the CDR3 is TGTGCCTGGAGTGTGGGCTGGGGGGATTACAATGAGCAGTTCTTC. Protein product: CAWSVGWGDYNEQFF.

V usage is TRBV5-8 and J usage is TRBJ1-1; TRBD1 matches at 9 bases. In germline, CDR1 is SGHTS, CDR2 YDEGEE. Trimming took 4 bases from V and 5 from J; bases not matched to a gene: 3. This CDR3 is built from 13 residues. The chain's CDR3 is CASSHDRGTEAFF. The CDR3 nucleotides are TGTGCCAGCAGCCATGACAGGGGGACTGAAGCTTTCTTT.